The clone carrying this TCR beta chain was observed at least ten times. Its antigen is unknown. The data were obtained in a study of neurological immune-mediated disorders. From 2 million PBMCs stored at -80 C, the unsorted libraries were generated. A 10-nucleotide random UMI tagged transcripts in template-switch 5'RACE cDNA synthesis. TCRdb ran MiXCR on the 5' RACE reads and lists one entry per CDR3 protein. Of about 40,000 distinct CDR3 sequences listed, less than 15% are singletons. Whole-study results and caveats: Patients with HTLV-1-associated myelopathy showed the most TCR clonal expansion. Those with multiple sclerosis showed the least, falling below healthy controls. None of the CDR3 amino acid sequences of expanded clones were shared across subjects, and this suggested private repertoires in all groups.

This CDR3 has 14 amino acids. V was clipped by 4 bases and J by 4 bases, with 13 bases between them. Germline CDR1 LGHDT, CDR2 YNNKEL (reference sequence). The chain has TRBV3-1 and TRBJ1-1; perhaps TRBD1 as D (6 bases). This receptor was obtained from a woman between 45 and 65 years old with HTLV-1-associated myelopathy (HAM/TSP). Sequencing was performed on PBMCs. The CDR3 nucleotides read TGTGCCAGCAGCCCACAGGGAGGCGGCACTGAAGCTTTCTTT. Translation gives CASSPQGGGTEAFF.